This TCR beta chain was observed in a study of T cell repertoires in cytomegalovirus infection. Across the whole study: Public TCR beta signatures were indicative of both CMV infection and a matching HLA type. Findings and limits, study-wide: HLA-C-restricted CMV-specific TCR beta clonotypes were dominant in the ex vivo response. Using cumulative public TCR beta family frequency, the authors identified those who carried CMV together with the relevant HLA.

CDR3 length equals 16 residues. The germline V and J ends were trimmed by 2 bases and 4 bases, with 15 bases remaining between them. CDR1 is SGHAT, CDR2 FQNNGV, per germline. Each CDR3 protein is one row after TCRdb ran MiXCR on the reads. The data contain 150,000 to 200,000 distinct CDR3 sequences, around 15% of them singletons. This clonotype was seen repeatedly, ten times or more. Its antigen is unknown. The rearrangement links TRBV11-2 to TRBJ2-1; D is possibly TRBD2 (5 bases). The sequenced material came from PBMCs. The origin of this receptor is a human donor in good health (CMV status not recorded). Some clones in this sample may be carry-over from other donors' samples. CDR3 protein: CASSLTPDWNYNEQFF. The CDR3, as DNA: TGTGCCAGCAGCTTAACACCGGACTGGAATTACAATGAGCAGTTCTTC.